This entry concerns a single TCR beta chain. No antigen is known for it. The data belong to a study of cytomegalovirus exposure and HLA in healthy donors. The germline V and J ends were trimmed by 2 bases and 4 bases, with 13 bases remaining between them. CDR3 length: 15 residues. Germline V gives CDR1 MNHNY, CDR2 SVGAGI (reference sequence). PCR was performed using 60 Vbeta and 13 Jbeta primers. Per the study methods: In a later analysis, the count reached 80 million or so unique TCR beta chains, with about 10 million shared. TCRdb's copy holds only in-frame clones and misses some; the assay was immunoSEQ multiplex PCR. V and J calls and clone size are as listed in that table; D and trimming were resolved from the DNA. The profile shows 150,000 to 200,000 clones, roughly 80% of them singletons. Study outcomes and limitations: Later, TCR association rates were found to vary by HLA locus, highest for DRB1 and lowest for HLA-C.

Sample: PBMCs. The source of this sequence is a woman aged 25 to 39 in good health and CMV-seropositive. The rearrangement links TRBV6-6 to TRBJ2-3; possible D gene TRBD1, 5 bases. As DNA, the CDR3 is TGTGCCAGCAGTTACGCGCAGGGTCTTTCAGATACGCAGTATTTT. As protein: CASSYAQGLSDTQYF.